Below, one T cell receptor (beta chain) is given with its context. Its antigen is still unknown. This entry is derived from a study of blood T cells in healthy people across ages. Primed by a sample-barcoded 5' primer and a J-beta primer mix, a second PCR proceeded for about 7 to 11 cycles. Each CDR3 protein is one row after TCRdb ran MiXCR on the 5' RACE reads. The sample contains roughly 1,800,000 distinct CDR3 sequences, around 48% of which appear only once. Germline assignment: CDR1 DFQATT and CDR2 SNEGSKA (reference sequence). Unmatched junction bases numbered 15, after V lost 6 bases and J lost 7 bases. CDR3 length equals 16 residues. The study's findings and limits: With age, beta diversity per million T cells declined roughly linearly, significantly by 40 to 50.

Approximately 10 milliliters was the volume of peripheral blood drawn from each donor. Sequencing was performed on blood. The receptor's source is a woman in her forties in good health. The V call is TRBV20-1, the J call TRBJ1-6; 7 bases agree with TRBD1. The CDR3 sequence is CSATPGGTAGNSPLHF. CDR3 DNA: TGCAGTGCAACCCCGGGGGGGACAGCCGGGAATTCACCCCTCCACTTT.